Following are 29 T cell receptor beta chains from one sample sequenced in a study of T cell responses to AZD1222 COVID-19 vaccine. This table comes from immunoSEQ multiplex PCR, and its TCRdb copy is limited to in-frame clones, with some not included. The repertoire includes around 130,000 clones, about 90% of them detected once, and roughly 5% sits in the top ten. The sample consisted of peripheral blood, taken on day 0 of AZD1222 vaccination. These receptors all come from an adult in good health.

The chain carries TRBV7-9 and TRBJ1-4; 8 nucleotides line up with TRBD1. CDR1 is SEHNR, CDR2 FQNEAQ, per germline (reference sequence). CDR3 length: 14 residues. After removal of 4 bases from V and 5 bases from J, the junction contained 3 bases not matched to a gene. This CDR3 reads CASSSRTGNEKLFF. CDR3 bases: TGTGCCAGCAGCTCCCGGACAGGGAATGAAAAACTGTTTTTT.

This chain links TRBV6-5 with TRBJ1-2; TRBD1 is a possible D gene (5 bases). This CDR3 region has 13 residues. Trimming removed 8 bases from V and 2 bases from J, with 12 bases in between. CDR1 and CDR2 from the germline V gene are MNHEY and SVGAGI. In nucleotides, the CDR3 is TGTGCCAGCCGACAGCCTTCCAACTATGGCTACACCTTC. Translated, it gives CASRQPSNYGYTF.

The rearrangement uses TRBV7-8 and TRBJ1-2; TRBD1 is a possible D gene (5 bases). The germline CDR1 and CDR2 sequences are SGHVS and FQNEAQ. The CDR3 has 14 amino acids. V was clipped by 0 bases and J by 3 bases, with 8 bases between them. The CDR3 region has the DNA TGTGCCAGCAGCTTAGCGCCGACAGACTATGGCTACACCTTC. Residues: CASSLAPTDYGYTF.

This chain connects TRBV10-3 to TRBJ2-6, with 9 bases matching TRBD1. This CDR3 has 18 residues. CDR1 is ENHRY, CDR2 SYGVKD, per germline. The V and J ends lost 8 bases and 0 bases, in that order; junction bases with no gene match: 11. CDR3 coding DNA: TGTGCCATCGGGGGGACAGGGAGGTCGCTCTCTGGGGCCAACGTCCTGACTTTC. Its translation is CAIGGTGRSLSGANVLTF.

This clone occurred a few times. The chain employs TRBV30 and TRBJ1-2; D not resolved. CDR3 length: 13 amino acids. V was trimmed by 3 bases and J by 4 bases, leaving 12 bases between them. CDR1 GTSNPN and CDR2 SVGIG come from the germline V gene (reference sequence). CDR3 nucleotides: TGTGCCTGGAGAGGGCAGGATCGCTATGGCTACACCTTC. It yields the protein CAWRGQDRYGYTF.

The chain is built from TRBV3-1 (or the pseudogene TRBV3-2) and TRBJ2-1; possible D gene TRBD2, 5 bases. The germline gives CDR1 LGHDT, CDR2 YNNKEL (reference sequence). The germline V and J ends were trimmed by 4 bases and 9 bases, with 22 bases remaining between them. This CDR3 is built from 16 residues. CDR3 in DNA: TGTGCCAGCAGCCCTCACCCCGGTAGCGAGGGTACTGAGCAGTTCTTC. It codes for CASSPHPGSEGTEQFF.

The gene calls are TRBV28 and TRBJ2-6, with D possibly being TRBD2 (7 bases). CDR3 length equals 18 residues. Looked up from germline, CDR1 is MDHEN and CDR2 is SYDVKM. V lost 3 bases to trimming and J lost 2 bases, with 17 bases between them. The CDR3 nucleotides read TGTGCCAGCAGTTTTGGGGGGGGCAGTGAAGCTGGGGCCAACGTCCTGACTTTC. Amino acid sequence: CASSFGGGSEAGANVLTF.

The V and J genes are TRBV28 and TRBJ1-6, with D maybe TRBD1 (5 bases). The CDR3 totals 15 residues. The germline CDR1 and CDR2 sequences are MDHEN and SYDVKM. V lost 6 bases to trimming and J lost 7 bases, with 16 bases between them. This chain's CDR3 is CASSPGGVRNSPLHF. CDR3 DNA sequence: TGTGCCAGCAGCCCCGGGGGGGTTCGAAATTCACCCCTCCACTTT.

This clone was observed a handful of times. This chain links TRBV19 with TRBJ1-1, with D perhaps matching TRBD1 (5 bases). CDR3 size: 15 residues. V gave up 4 bases and J gave up 1 base, with 13 bases separating them. Germline V lookup: CDR1 LNHDA, CDR2 SQIVND (reference sequence). The CDR3 reads CASSTGFGANTEAFF. The CDR3 nucleotides are TGTGCCAGTAGTACTGGTTTCGGGGCGAACACTGAAGCTTTCTTT.

The chain links TRBV3-1 (or the pseudogene TRBV3-2) to TRBJ2-1; the match to TRBD2 covers 11 bases. This CDR3 is 16 amino acids long. Germline assignment: CDR1 LGHDT and CDR2 YNNKEL (reference sequence). Trimming took 1 base from V and 8 from J; bases not matched to a gene: 7. Here the CDR3 DNA reads TGTGCCAGCAGCCAAGGAACTAGCGGGAGTTGGGATGAGCAGTTCTTC. It translates to CASSQGTSGSWDEQFF.

The chain joins TRBV6-5 to TRBJ1-1; D not certain. The ends were cut back, 5 bases at V and 3 bases at J, with 13 bases in the middle. This CDR3 is 14 amino acids long. The germline gives CDR1 MNHEY, CDR2 SVGAGI. In DNA form, the CDR3 reads TGTGCCAGCAGTAGGCAGGATGGGGACACTGAAGCTTTCTTT. It translates to CASSRQDGDTEAFF.

J is TRBJ1-2 and V is TRBV5-1, with 12 bases matching TRBD1. The germline CDR1 and CDR2 sequences are SGHRS and YFSETQ. The CDR3 is 15 amino acids. J was trimmed by 6 bases and V by 5 bases; bases with no gene match: 8. CDR3 sequence (DNA): TGCGCCAGCAGTCAACCGGGACAGGGGGCGGATGGCTACACCTTC. Translating gives CASSQPGQGADGYTF.

This chain joins TRBV6-1 and TRBJ1-6, with a possible D match to TRBD1 (5 bases). Germline-derived CDR1 and CDR2 are MNHNS and SASEGT. The CDR3 contains 15 residues. V was shortened by 2 bases and J by 9 bases, with 14 bases between the two germline ends. The CDR3 here is CASSERGRESSPLHF. The DNA of the CDR3 is TGTGCCAGCAGTGAAAGGGGCAGGGAGAGTTCACCCCTCCACTTT.

The rearrangement uses TRBV5-5 and TRBJ1-1, with a possible D match to TRBD1 (6 bases). CDR1 is SGHKS, CDR2 YYEKEE, per germline (reference sequence). This CDR3 region has 13 residues. Trimming shortened V by 0 bases and J by 4 bases, and 7 bases separated the two germline ends. The DNA of the CDR3 is TGTGCCAGCAGCTTGGCGGGGGCCACTGAAGCTTTCTTT. This gives the protein CASSLAGATEAFF.

V gene TRBV15 combines with J gene TRBJ1-6; 7 bases agree with TRBD1. Losses at the gene ends were 1 base for V and 11 bases for J; bases not matched to a gene: 8. Germline V gene sequence: CDR1 LNHNV, CDR2 YYDKDF (reference sequence). The CDR3 sequence is 15 residues long. This CDR3 reads CATSRAPTGPTPLHF. The CDR3 DNA follows: TGTGCCACCAGCAGAGCTCCGACAGGGCCAACACCCCTCCACTTT.

The chain combines TRBV18 with TRBJ1-3; D may be TRBD1 (6 bases). Trimming removed 3 bases from V and 3 bases from J, with 15 bases in between. This CDR3 is built from 16 residues. Germline CDR1 and CDR2: KGHSH and LQKENI. The CDR3 spells CASSPSLQGSGNTIYF. The CDR3 DNA reads as TGTGCCAGCTCACCGTCGCTACAGGGCAGTGGAAACACCATATATTTT.

The chain has TRBV15 and TRBJ1-1; D is unresolved. The germline CDR1 and CDR2 sequences are LNHNV and YYDKDF (reference sequence). This CDR3 comprises 12 residues. The V end lost 4 bases, the J end lost 5 bases, and 8 bases lay between the germline ends. DNA for the CDR3: TGTGCCACCAGCAATCAACGAACTGAAGCTTTCTTT. Translated: CATSNQRTEAFF.

The V gene is TRBV30, the J gene TRBJ1-6, with D tentatively TRBD1 (6 bases). V lost 5 bases, J lost 8 bases, and 10 bases lay in between. Germline V gene sequence: CDR1 GTSNPN, CDR2 SVGIG (reference sequence). CDR3 length: 12 residues. CDR3 nucleotide sequence: TGTGCCTGGGACAGGAGGGATTCACCCCTCCACTTT. It translates to CAWDRRDSPLHF. Full variable domain (rest looked up from reference TRBV30 and TRBJ1-6): SQTIHQWPATLVQPVGSPLSLECTVEGTSNPNLYWYRQAAGRGLQLLFYSVGIGQISSEVPQNLSASRPQDRQFILSSKKLLLSDSGFYLCAWDRRDSPLHFGNGTRLTVT.

The gene calls are TRBV7-3 and TRBJ2-5, with D maybe TRBD2 (5 bases). This CDR3 is 13 amino acids long. Trimming removed 5 bases at V and 3 bases at J, with 10 bases between. Germline V gene data show CDR1 as SGHTA and CDR2 as FQGTGA. CDR3 sequence reads: CASSRGKEETQYF. The CDR3 DNA follows: TGTGCCAGCAGCCGAGGGAAAGAAGAGACCCAGTACTTC.

Only one count was recorded for this clone. The V call is TRBV5-4, the J call TRBJ2-7; D not resolved. The V gene lost 4 bases and the J gene lost 4 bases, with 18 bases spanning the gap. The germline V gene encodes CDR1 SGHNT and CDR2 YYREEE (reference sequence). This CDR3 is built from 15 residues. This chain's CDR3 is CASSPGGNVAYEQYF. The CDR3 DNA reads as TGTGCCAGCAGCCCGGGTGGGAATGTGGCTTACGAGCAGTACTTC. Full variable domain (rest looked up from reference TRBV5-4 and TRBJ2-7): ETGVTQSPTHLIKTRGQQVTLRCSSQSGHNTVSWYQQALGQGPQFIFQYYREEENGRGNFPPRFSGLQFPNYSSELNVNALELDDSALYLCASSPGGNVAYEQYFGPGTRLTVT.

The chain is built from TRBV6-5 and TRBJ1-3; D is ambiguous. Per germline, CDR1 MNHEY and CDR2 SVGAGI. CDR3 length: 14 amino acids. V was cut by 6 bases and J by 0 bases, with 9 bases left in between. Here the CDR3 reads CASRNDPSGNTIYF. DNA for the CDR3: TGTGCCAGCAGAAACGACCCCTCTGGAAACACCATATATTTT.

The chain recombines TRBV16 with TRBJ1-1; D is undetermined. Trimming left V 0 bases short and J 4 bases short, with 0 bases between. Germline V gene data show CDR1 as KGHSY and CDR2 as FQNENV. The CDR3 has 11 amino acids. DNA for the CDR3: TGTGCCAGCAGCCAATCCACTGAAGCTTTCTTT. Translation gives CASSQSTEAFF.

The chain combines TRBV30 with TRBJ1-3, with TRBD1 as a possible D gene (6 bases). The CDR3 is 13 residues long. CDR1 and CDR2 from the germline V gene are GTSNPN and SVGIG (reference sequence). V lost 5 bases and J 0 bases, leaving 8 bases between the germline ends. The CDR3 sequence is CAWQTGSGNTIYF. The CDR3 DNA sequence: TGTGCCTGGCAGACAGGCTCTGGAAACACCATATATTTT.

The chain uses TRBV28 and TRBJ1-6; D remains unclear. V was clipped by 6 bases and J by 3 bases, with 6 bases between them. The CDR3 spans 13 residues. Germline V gene sequence: CDR1 MDHEN, CDR2 SYDVKM. The CDR3: CASSPHYNSPLHF. CDR3 bases: TGTGCCAGCAGCCCCCACTATAATTCACCCCTCCACTTT.

This clone appeared a few times. This chain uses TRBV5-8 with TRBJ2-7, with D perhaps matching TRBD2 (6 bases). V lost 2 bases to trimming and J lost 0 bases, with 9 bases between them. Germline V CDR1 and CDR2: SGHTS, YDEGEE. The CDR3 extends over 14 amino acids. The CDR3 nucleotides read TGTGCCAGCAGCTTTTACGGGAGCTCCTACGAGCAGTACTTC. Amino acid sequence: CASSFYGSSYEQYF.

The CDR3 nucleotides are TGTGCCACCAGTGATCGGTGGGGGGATGAGCAGTTCTTC. Protein product: CATSDRWGDEQFF. The genes are TRBV24-1 and TRBJ2-1; maybe TRBD2 (6 bases). V gave up 3 bases and J gave up 8 bases, with 10 bases separating them. The CDR3 has 13 residues. CDR1 KGHDR and CDR2 SFDVKD come from the germline V gene.

The chain recombines TRBV7-8 with TRBJ2-1; D not resolved. CDR1 and CDR2 (germline): SGHVS, FQNEAQ. The length of the CDR3 is 12 residues. Between the trimmed V and J ends, which lost 7 bases and 1 base, there was a span of 5 bases. The CDR3 DNA sequence: TGTGCCAGCACCCCTTCCTACAATGAGCAGTTCTTC. Translation gives CASTPSYNEQFF.

V is TRBV5-4 and J is TRBJ1-1, with 9 nucleotides matching TRBD1. Germline V gives CDR1 SGHNT, CDR2 YYREEE (reference sequence). The CDR3 contains 14 residues. The junction had 7 bases not matched to a gene; V was cut back by 4 bases and J by 6 bases. CDR3 region: CASSRDRVIAEAFF. CDR3 DNA sequence: TGTGCCAGCAGCAGGGACAGGGTAATAGCTGAAGCTTTCTTT.

The chain has TRBV29-1 and TRBJ2-2; D ambiguous. In germline, CDR1 is SQVTM, CDR2 ANQGSEA. The CDR3 sequence is 13 residues long. V was pared by 3 bases and J by 1 base, with 6 bases between. In DNA form, the CDR3 reads TGCAGCGTTGATTCGGGGAACACCGGGGAGCTGTTTTTT. Translating it yields CSVDSGNTGELFF.